This TCR beta chain stems from a study of response to subunit inactivated influenza vaccine. Each CDR3 protein is one row after TCRdb ran MiXCR on the RT-PCR reads. The sample has about 500,000 distinct CDR3 sequences; 6% to 9% are singletons. V was trimmed by 0 bases and J by 0 bases, leaving 10 bases between them. CDR1 DFQATT and CDR2 SNEGSKA come from the germline V gene (reference sequence). The CDR3 spans 15 residues. Overall study results and limits: T cells newly recruited by each seasonal influenza vaccination are few, the authors suggested.

This clonotype appeared a few times. The antigen remains unidentified. This sequence originates from a man in his fifties or sixties who received an inactivated influenza vaccine. Sample: PBMCs from blood, taken less than 30 months after vaccination. The chain is built from TRBV20-1 and TRBJ2-3, with D maybe TRBD2 (5 bases). The CDR3 DNA is TGCAGTGCTAGAGATGGCGGGCTTAGCACAGATACGCAGTATTTT. Its protein is CSARDGGLSTDTQYF.